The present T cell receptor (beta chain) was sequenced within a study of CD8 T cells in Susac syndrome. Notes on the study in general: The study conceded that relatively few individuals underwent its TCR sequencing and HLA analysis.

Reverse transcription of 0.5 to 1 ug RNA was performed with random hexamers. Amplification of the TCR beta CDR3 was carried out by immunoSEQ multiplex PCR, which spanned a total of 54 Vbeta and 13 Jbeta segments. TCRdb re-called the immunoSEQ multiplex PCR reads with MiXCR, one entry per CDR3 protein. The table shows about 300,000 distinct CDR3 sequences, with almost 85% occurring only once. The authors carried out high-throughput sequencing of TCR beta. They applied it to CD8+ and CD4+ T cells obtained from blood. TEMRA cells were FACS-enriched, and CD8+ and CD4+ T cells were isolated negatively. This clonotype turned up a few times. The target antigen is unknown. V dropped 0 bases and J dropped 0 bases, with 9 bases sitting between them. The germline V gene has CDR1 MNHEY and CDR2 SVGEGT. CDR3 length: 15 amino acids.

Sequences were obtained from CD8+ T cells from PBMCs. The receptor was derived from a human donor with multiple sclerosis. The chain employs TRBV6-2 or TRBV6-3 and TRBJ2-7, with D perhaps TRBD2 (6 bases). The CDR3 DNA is TGTGCCAGCAGTTACTCTAGCGGTAGCTCCTACGAGCAGTACTTC. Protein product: CASSYSSGSSYEQYF.